Sequencing of this TCR beta chain was carried out in a study of cytomegalovirus exposure and HLA in healthy donors. Findings and caveats of the study: Data from an earlier analysis indicated that most TCR beta V segments were productive either about 90% or about 30% of the time. CMV serostatus alone was available as immune exposure information. The HLA-A and HLA-B alleles of most subjects were reportedly predicted accurately from TCR beta sequences. What was likely a sequencing artifact was a cluster of highly shared sequence variants.

V gave up 5 bases and J gave up 8 bases; unmatched junction bases: 5. CDR3 size: 13 residues. CDR1 and CDR2 (germline): SNHLY, FYNNEI. PCR involved 60 Vbeta and 13 Jbeta primers. The table came from immunoSEQ multiplex PCR; TCRdb's copy has only in-frame clones and leaves some out. Of over 100,000 clones in the sample, about 78% were seen once. As to this clone: What it recognizes is unknown.

The sample consisted of PBMCs. The TCR was taken from a female donor in good health and CMV-seronegative. The V and J genes are TRBV2 and TRBJ1-2; TRBD1 agrees at 10 bases. CDR3 in DNA: TGTGCCAGCAGTTGGACAGGGGGGAACGGCTACACCTTC. As protein: CASSWTGGNGYTF.